These 2 T cell receptor beta chains came from one sample sequenced in a study of the immune and genomic landscape of osteosarcoma. Poor-prognosis osteosarcoma patients supplied post-treatment primary, local recurrence and metastasis tumor specimens. Method: immunoSEQ multiplex PCR; TCRdb's copy keeps in-frame clones and lacks some. This table holds 4,600 or so clones, roughly 78% found once. Sequenced sample: osteosarcoma tumor tissue from the femur. These receptors were collected from a human donor with osteosarcoma.

The rearrangement joins TRBV2 to TRBJ1-3, with a possible D match to TRBD1 (5 bases). The V gene lost 6 bases and the J gene lost 4 bases, with 16 bases spanning the gap. This CDR3 has 15 amino acids. From germline, CDR1 is SNHLY and CDR2 FYNNEI. The CDR3 DNA is TGTGCCAGCAGGGGACCCACAGCGTCAGGAAACACCATATATTTT. Translation gives CASRGPTASGNTIYF.

This chain joins TRBV27 and TRBJ1-4, with D hard to call. The CDR3 totals 14 residues. V lost 7 bases and J 5 bases, leaving 14 bases between the germline ends. Germline assignment: CDR1 MNHEY and CDR2 SMNVEV (reference sequence). The CDR3 spells CASKPRVKNEKLFF. CDR3 in DNA: TGTGCCAGCAAACCTAGGGTGAAGAATGAAAAACTGTTTTTT.